This T cell receptor (beta chain) was sequenced during a study of monozygotic twins with inflammatory bowel disease. Each CDR3 protein gets one entry in TCRdb, which reprocessed the 5' RACE reads and gives no DNA. The sample totals a few hundred thousand distinct CDR3 sequences. Germline V gives CDR1 SGHAT, CDR2 FQNNGV. The CDR3 spans 14 residues. Specimen: blood. This TCR was sampled from a human donor with ulcerative colitis or Crohn's disease, or a healthy co-twin of an affected twin (not recorded which). V gene TRBV11-2 combines with J gene TRBJ1-5; as DNA is missing, the TRBD1 call by TCRdb cannot be tested. The CDR3 is CASSLDRGEQPQHF.